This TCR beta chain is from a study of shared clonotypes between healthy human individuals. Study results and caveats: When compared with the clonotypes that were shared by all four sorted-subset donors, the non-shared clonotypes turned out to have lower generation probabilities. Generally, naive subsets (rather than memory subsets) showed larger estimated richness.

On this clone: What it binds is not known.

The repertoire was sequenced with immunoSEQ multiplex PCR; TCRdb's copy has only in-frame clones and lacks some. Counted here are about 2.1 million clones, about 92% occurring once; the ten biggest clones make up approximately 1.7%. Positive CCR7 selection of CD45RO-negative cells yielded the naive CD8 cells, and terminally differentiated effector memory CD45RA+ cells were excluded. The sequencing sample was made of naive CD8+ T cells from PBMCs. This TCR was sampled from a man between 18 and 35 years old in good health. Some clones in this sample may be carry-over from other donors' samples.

The CDR3 sequence is CASSKRDTKYGYTF. The CDR3 coding sequence is TGTGCCAGCAGCAAAAGGGACACGAAGTATGGCTACACCTTC. This rearrangement joins TRBV21-1 to TRBJ1-2; no DNA check was done on the table's D call, TRBD1. TRBV21-1 is assigned pseudogene status. The CDR3 totals 14 residues.